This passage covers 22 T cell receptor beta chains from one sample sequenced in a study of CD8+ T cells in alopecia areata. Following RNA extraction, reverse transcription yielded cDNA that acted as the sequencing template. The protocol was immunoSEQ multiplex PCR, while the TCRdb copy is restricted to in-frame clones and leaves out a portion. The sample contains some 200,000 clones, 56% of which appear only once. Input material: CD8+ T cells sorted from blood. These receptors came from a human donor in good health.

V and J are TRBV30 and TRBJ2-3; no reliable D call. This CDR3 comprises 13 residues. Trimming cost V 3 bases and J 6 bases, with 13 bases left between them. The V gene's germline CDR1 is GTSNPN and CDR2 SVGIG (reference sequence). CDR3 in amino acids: CAWSRSRADTQYF. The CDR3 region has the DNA TGTGCCTGGAGCAGATCTAGGGCCGATACGCAGTATTTT.

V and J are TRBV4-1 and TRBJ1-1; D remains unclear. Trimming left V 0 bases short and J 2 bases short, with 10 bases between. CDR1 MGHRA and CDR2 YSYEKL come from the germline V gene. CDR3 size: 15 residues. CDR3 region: CASSQDDRVNTEAFF. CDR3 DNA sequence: TGCGCCAGCAGCCAAGATGATCGGGTAAACACTGAAGCTTTCTTT.

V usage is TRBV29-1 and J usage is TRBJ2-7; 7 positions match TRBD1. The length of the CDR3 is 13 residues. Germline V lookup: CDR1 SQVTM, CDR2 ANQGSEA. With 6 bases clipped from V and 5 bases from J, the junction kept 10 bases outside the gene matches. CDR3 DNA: TGCAGCGTCTCCGGGACAGCTAACAACGAGCAGTACTTC. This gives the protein CSVSGTANNEQYF.

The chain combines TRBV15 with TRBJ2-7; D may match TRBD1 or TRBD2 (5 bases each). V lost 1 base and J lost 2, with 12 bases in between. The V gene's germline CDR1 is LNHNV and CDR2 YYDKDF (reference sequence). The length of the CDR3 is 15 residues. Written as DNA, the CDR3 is TGTGCCACCAGCAGAGCTCAAGGGGACGCCTACGAGCAGTACTTC. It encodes CATSRAQGDAYEQYF.

CDR3 region: CASSYGRDQPQHF. The CDR3 nucleotides read TGTGCCAGCAGTTATGGTCGGGATCAGCCCCAGCATTTT. The J gene is TRBJ1-5, the V gene TRBV6-5; D is uncertain. Trimming cost V 3 bases and J 5 bases, with 8 bases left between them. Germline CDR1 and CDR2: MNHEY and SVGAGI. The CDR3 sequence is 13 residues long.

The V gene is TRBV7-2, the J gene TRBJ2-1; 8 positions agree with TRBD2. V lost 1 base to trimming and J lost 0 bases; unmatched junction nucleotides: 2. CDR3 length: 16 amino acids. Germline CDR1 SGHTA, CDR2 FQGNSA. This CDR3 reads CASSLVAGSSYNEQFF. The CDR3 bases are TGTGCCAGCAGCTTAGTAGCGGGGAGCTCCTACAATGAGCAGTTCTTC.

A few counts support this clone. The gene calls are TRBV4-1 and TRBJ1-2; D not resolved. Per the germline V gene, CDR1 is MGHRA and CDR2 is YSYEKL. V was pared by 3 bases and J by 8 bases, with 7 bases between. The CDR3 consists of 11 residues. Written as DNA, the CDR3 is TGCGCCAGCAGCCATGATTGGGGCTACACCTTC. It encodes CASSHDWGYTF.

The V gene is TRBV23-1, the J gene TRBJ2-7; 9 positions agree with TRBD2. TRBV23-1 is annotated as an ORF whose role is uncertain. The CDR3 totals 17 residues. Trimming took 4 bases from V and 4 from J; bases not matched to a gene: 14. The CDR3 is CASSLGGGEKSLYEQYF. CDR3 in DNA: TGCGCCAGCAGTCTTGGCGGGGGGGAAAAGTCCCTTTACGAGCAGTACTTC.

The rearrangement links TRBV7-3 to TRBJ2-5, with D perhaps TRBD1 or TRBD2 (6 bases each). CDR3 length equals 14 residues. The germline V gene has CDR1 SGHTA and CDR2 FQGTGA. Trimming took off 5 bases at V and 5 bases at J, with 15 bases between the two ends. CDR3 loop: CASSPVPGAETQYF. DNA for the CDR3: TGTGCCAGCAGCCCGGTCCCGGGGGCGGAGACCCAGTACTTC.

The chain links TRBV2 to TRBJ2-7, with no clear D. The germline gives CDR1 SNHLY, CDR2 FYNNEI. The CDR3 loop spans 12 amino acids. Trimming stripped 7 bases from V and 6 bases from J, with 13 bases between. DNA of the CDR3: TGTGCCAGCACGAAATCACCGGGCGAGCAGTACTTC. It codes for CASTKSPGEQYF.

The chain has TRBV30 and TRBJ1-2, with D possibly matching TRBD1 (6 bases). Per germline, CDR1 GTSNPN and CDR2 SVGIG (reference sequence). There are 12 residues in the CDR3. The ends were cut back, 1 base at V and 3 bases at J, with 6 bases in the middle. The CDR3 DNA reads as TGTGCCTGGAGTGCAGGGGACTATGGCTACACCTTC. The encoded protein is CAWSAGDYGYTF.

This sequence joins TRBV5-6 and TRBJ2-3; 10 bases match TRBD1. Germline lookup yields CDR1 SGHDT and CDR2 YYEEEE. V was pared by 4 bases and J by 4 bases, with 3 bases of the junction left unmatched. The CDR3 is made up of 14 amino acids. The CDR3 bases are TGTGCCAGCAGCATGGGACAGGGGTCAGATACGCAGTATTTT. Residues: CASSMGQGSDTQYF.

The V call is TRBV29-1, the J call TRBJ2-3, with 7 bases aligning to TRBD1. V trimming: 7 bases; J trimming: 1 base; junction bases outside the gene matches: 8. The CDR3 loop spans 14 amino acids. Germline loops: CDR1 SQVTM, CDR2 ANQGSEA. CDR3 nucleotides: TGCAGCGGACTAACAGGGGAACGCACAGATACGCAGTATTTT. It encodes CSGLTGERTDTQYF.

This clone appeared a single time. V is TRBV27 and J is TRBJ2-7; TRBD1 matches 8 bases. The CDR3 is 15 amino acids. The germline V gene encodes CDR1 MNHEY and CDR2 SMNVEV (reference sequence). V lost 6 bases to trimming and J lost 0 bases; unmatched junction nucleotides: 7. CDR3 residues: CASRDRVFGSYEQYF. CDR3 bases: TGTGCCAGCAGGGACAGGGTGTTTGGCTCCTACGAGCAGTACTTC.

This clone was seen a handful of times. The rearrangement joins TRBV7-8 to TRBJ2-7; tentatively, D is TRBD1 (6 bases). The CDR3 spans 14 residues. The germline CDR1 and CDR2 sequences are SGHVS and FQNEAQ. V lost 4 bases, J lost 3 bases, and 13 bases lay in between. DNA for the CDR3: TGTGCCAGCAGCTCCTGGGACAAGAGCTACGAGCAGTACTTC. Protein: CASSSWDKSYEQYF.

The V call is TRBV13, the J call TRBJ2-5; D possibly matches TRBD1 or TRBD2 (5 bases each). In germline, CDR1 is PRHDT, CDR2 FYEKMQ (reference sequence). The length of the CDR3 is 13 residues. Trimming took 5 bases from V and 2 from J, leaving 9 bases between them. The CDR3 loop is CASSTGPQETQYF. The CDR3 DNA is TGTGCCAGCAGCACGGGACCTCAAGAGACCCAGTACTTC.

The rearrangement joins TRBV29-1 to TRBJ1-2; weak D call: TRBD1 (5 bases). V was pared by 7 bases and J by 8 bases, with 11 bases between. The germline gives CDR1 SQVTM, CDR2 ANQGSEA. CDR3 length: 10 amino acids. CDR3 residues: CSAGTKGYTF. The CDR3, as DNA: TGCAGCGCCGGGACCAAAGGCTACACCTTC.

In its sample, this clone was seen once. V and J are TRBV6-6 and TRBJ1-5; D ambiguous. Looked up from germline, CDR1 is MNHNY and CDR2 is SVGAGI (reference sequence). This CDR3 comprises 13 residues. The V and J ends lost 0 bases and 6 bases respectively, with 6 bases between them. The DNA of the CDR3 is TGTGCCAGCAGTTACTCTGGTACTCAGCCCCAGCATTTT. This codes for CASSYSGTQPQHF.

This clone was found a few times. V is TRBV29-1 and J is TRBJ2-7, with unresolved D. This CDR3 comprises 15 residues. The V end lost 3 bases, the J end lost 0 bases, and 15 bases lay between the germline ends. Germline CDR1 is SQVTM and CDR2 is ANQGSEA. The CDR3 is CSVDTSEETSYEQYF. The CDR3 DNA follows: TGCAGCGTTGACACTTCCGAGGAGACCTCCTACGAGCAGTACTTC.

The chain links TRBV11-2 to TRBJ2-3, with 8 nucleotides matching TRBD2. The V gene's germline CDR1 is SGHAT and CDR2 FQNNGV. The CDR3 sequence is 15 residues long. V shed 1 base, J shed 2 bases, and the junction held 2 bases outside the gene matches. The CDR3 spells CASSLAGGITDTQYF. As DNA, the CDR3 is TGTGCCAGCAGCTTAGCGGGGGGGATCACAGATACGCAGTATTTT.

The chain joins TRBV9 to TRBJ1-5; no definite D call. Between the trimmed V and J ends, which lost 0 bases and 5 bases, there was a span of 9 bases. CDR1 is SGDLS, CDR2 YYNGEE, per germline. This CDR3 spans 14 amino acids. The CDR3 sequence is CASSVGTDDQPQHF. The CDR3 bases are TGTGCCAGCAGCGTAGGGACTGACGATCAGCCCCAGCATTTT. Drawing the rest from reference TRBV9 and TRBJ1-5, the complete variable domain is DSGVTQTPKHLITATGQRVTLRCSPRSGDLSVYWYQQSLDQGLQFLIQYYNGEERAKGNILERFSAQQFPDLHSELNLSSLELGDSALYFCASSVGTDDQPQHFGDGTRLSIL.

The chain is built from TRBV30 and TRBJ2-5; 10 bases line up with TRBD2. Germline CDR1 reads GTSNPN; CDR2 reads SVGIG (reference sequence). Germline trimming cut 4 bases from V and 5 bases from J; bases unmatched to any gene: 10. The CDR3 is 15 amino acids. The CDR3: CAWTRKRGGRETQYF. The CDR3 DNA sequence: TGTGCCTGGACTAGAAAGCGGGGGGGCCGTGAGACCCAGTACTTC.